The TCR beta chain under discussion was sequenced for a study of OX40 agonist ivuxolimab in advanced cancers. Study-wide findings and caveats: Clones of CD4+ and CD8+ blood T cells grew by week 6 at doses of 0.1 to 3.0 mg/kg.

To note about this clone: Its antigen remains unknown.

Sequenced by immunoSEQ multiplex PCR; TCRdb stores in-frame clones only, minus some. The repertoire holds some 85,000 clones, roughly 88% seen once, with 0.72% in the top ten. This CDR3 comprises 14 residues. The V gene's germline CDR1 is SNHLY and CDR2 FYNNEI. Unmatched junction bases numbered 12, after V lost 9 bases and J lost 6 bases. Specimen: CD4+ or CD8+ T cells sorted from blood, collected in a trial of the OX40 agonist ivuxolimab. This TCR came from an adult with an advanced solid tumor such as melanoma, head and neck, liver or kidney cancer. The rearrangement uses TRBV2 and TRBJ2-3; 7 nucleotides line up with TRBD1. The CDR3 here is CASSSGTVHDTQYF. CDR3 coding DNA: TGTGCCAGTAGCTCCGGGACAGTCCACGATACGCAGTATTTT.